This is a list of T cell receptor beta chains from one sample in a study of tumor-infiltrating lymphocytes in primary liver carcinoma. In TCRdb, the multiplex PCR reads were re-called with MiXCR into one record per CDR3 protein. The sample consists of 300,000 to 400,000 distinct CDR3 sequences, approximately 64% of them appearing once. Specimen: peripheral blood. The receptors originated from a man aged 35 to 55 with primary liver carcinoma and hepatitis B virus infection. Both conserved end residues are part of each CDR3. Each record gives: V gene, D gene, CDR3 protein. D genes are given only for firm matches.

TRBV5-1,.,CASSLGQGGEKLFF
TRBV6-2/TRBV6-3,TRBD2,CASSYSPPSGLYNEQFF
TRBV11-3,.,CASSLVGLSRGSNTGELFF
TRBV10-3,TRBD2,CAIKSGGPGEQYF
TRBV11-2,.,CASSLGVSVNLNEQFF
TRBV4-3,.,CASSQDRASGMFF
TRBV12-3/TRBV12-4,.,CASSRRGISPGYTF
TRBV11-2,TRBD1,CASSRDRGHELYF
TRBV11-1,.,CASSLGLEQPQHF
TRBV6-2/TRBV6-3,TRBD2,CASSLPSGNYEQYF
TRBV5-4,.,CASSLVGAVGTGELFF
TRBV30,TRBD2,CAWSVLGFGRDGDEQFF
TRBV5-1,TRBD1,CASSLEGGWGAFF
TRBV5-1,.,CASSLVFNSQNTEAFF
TRBV11-2,.,CANSFRAAGLTDTQYF
TRBV11-2,TRBD1,CASSWTRGTGGAGETQYF
TRBV11-2,.,CASSLLFVHTEQFF
TRBV11-2,.,CANSLFSARGRVEQFF
TRBV11-2,TRBD2,CASSPPGLVGNDQFF
TRBV7-9,.,CASSFRDSNYNEQFF
TRBV10-3,.,CAICESMGRNTHNEQFF
TRBV11-2,TRBD2,CASSYQLADGVPDTQYF
TRBV6-2/TRBV6-3,.,CATTKVAGLNTGELFF
TRBV6-5,.,CASRSPHNSPLHF
TRBV20-1,TRBD2,CSAGGDKSTDTQYF
TRBV7-9,.,CASSLGQVVYF
TRBV11-2,.,CASSLEWSANELFF
TRBV10-2,.,CASRGLKYF
TRBV5-1,.,CASSPAGMGGNTIYF
TRBV6-6,.,CASSYGWGGETQYF
TRBV29-1,.,CSVGGPRGIQYF
TRBV5-4,TRBD2,CAMEAGGSSYGQYF
TRBV5-1,TRBD2,CASSTAGAYEQYF
TRBV30,.,CAWSVSGDTIYF
TRBV7-2,TRBD2,CASSLVLAATYEQYF
TRBV4-2,TRBD2,CASSQDGDYKPETQYF
TRBV11-2,.,CASSRVEEGRVTFYGYTF
TRBV11-2,TRBD2,CASSFTSGQGETQYF
TRBV12-3/TRBV12-4,TRBD1,CASSGDRGEQYF
TRBV6-1,.,CAIAVYNEQFF
TRBV6-1,.,CASSYGVPGAKVLTF
TRBV30,.,CAWEGGMSTEAFF
TRBV6-1,.,CASSGSSGNTIYF
TRBV11-1,TRBD2,CASSSTSGEQFF
TRBV12-3/TRBV12-4,.,CASSLGQIYEQYF
TRBV7-9,.,CASSLAGAGHPQHF
TRBV28,.,CASSSGPSYEQYF
TRBV11-1,TRBD2,CASIGLAPGGEQYF
TRBV5-4,.,CASSFRQDTDTQYF
TRBV28,.,CASSFLRGGRETQYF
TRBV6-6,.,CARVGEAYEQYF
TRBV10-3,TRBD2,CAISEGTSGRLAELFF
TRBV12-3/TRBV12-4,.,CASSLNRVSPLHF
TRBV4-2,.,CASSGPGLGQETQCF
TRBV11-2,.,CASSASVTYERCF
TRBV11-1,.,CDSSLEGTVFHEQYF
TRBV11-2,.,CASSLRLRGVPDEQFF
TRBV10-3,.,CAISESNGSWNTRELFF